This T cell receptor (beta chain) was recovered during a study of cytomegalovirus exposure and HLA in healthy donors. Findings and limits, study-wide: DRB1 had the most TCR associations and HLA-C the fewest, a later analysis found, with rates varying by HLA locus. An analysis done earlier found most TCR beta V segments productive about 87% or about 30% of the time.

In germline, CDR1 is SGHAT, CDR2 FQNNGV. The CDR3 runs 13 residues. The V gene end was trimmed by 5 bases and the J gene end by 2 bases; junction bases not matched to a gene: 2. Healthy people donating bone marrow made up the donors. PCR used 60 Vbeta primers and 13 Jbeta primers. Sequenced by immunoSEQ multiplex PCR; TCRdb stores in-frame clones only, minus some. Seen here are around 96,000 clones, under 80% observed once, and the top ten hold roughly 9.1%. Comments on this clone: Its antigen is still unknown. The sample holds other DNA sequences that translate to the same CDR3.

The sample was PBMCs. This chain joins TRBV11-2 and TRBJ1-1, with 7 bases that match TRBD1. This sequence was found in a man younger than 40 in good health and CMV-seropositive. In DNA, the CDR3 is TGTGCCAGCAGCCGGGACAGAAACACTGAAGCTTTCTTT. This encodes CASSRDRNTEAFF.